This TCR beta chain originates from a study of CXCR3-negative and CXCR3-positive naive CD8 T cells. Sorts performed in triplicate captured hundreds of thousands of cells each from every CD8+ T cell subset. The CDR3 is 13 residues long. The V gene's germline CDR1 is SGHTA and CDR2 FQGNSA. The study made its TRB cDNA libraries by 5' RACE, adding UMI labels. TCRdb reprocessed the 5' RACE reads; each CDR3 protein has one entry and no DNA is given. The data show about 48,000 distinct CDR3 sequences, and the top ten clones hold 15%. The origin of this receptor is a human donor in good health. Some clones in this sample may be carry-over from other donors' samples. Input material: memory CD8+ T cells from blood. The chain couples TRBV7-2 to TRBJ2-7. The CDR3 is CASSLGGWNEQYF.